Listed below are T cell receptor beta chains from one sample, sequenced in a study of identical twins. TCRdb re-derived calls from the 5' RACE reads in MiXCR, one entry per CDR3 protein. Among under 250,000 distinct CDR3 sequences listed, roughly 7.5% were seen once. These data were also filed under a second study, of yellow fever vaccine responses in identical twins.

The sequenced material came from memory (CD45RO+) T cells sorted from blood. Every receptor here comes from a woman under 30 in good health. The CDR3 runs from the conserved cysteine through the conserved F or W. D genes are given only for firm matches. The listing skips clone size in some rows; elsewhere it reads once, few, many or a size class.

d_gene: -
abundance: many
v_gene: TRBV12-3/TRBV12-4
j_gene: TRBJ2-3
CDR3aa: CASSIGDETQYF
CDR3nt: TGTGCCAGCAGTATAGGGGACGAGACGCAGTATTTT

d_gene: -
abundance: many
v_gene: TRBV5-1
j_gene: TRBJ1-1
CDR3aa: CASSLWMKNHQPEAFF
CDR3nt: TGCGCCAGCAGCTTGTGGATGAAGAATCATCAACCCGAAGCTTTCTTT

d_gene: TRBD2
abundance: many
v_gene: TRBV4-1
j_gene: TRBJ2-2
CDR3aa: CASSPRTGTSGTGELFF
CDR3nt: TGCGCCAGCAGCCCTAGAACGGGGACTAGCGGCACCGGGGAGCTGTTTTTT

d_gene: -
abundance: many
v_gene: TRBV28
j_gene: TRBJ1-3
CDR3aa: CASSSGTFSSGNTIYF
CDR3nt: TGTGCCAGCAGTTCAGGGACTTTCAGCTCTGGAAACACCATATATTTT

d_gene: -
abundance: few
v_gene: TRBV28
j_gene: TRBJ1-3
CDR3aa: CASSLGEAGNTIYF
CDR3nt: TGTGCCAGCAGTTTAGGGGAGGCTGGAAACACCATATATTTT

d_gene: TRBD1
abundance: -
v_gene: TRBV5-6
j_gene: TRBJ2-2
CDR3aa: CASSPQTGDPTGELFF
CDR3nt: TGTGCCAGCAGCCCACAGACAGGGGATCCCACCGGGGAGCTGTTTTTT

d_gene: TRBD1
abundance: many
v_gene: TRBV12-3/TRBV12-4
j_gene: TRBJ2-1
CDR3aa: CASRWTGGDEQFF
CDR3nt: TGTGCCAGCAGGTGGACAGGGGGAGATGAGCAGTTCTTC

d_gene: -
abundance: many
v_gene: TRBV10-2
j_gene: TRBJ2-7
CDR3aa: CASSERGEQYF
CDR3nt: TGCGCCAGCAGTGAGAGGGGCGAGCAGTACTTC

d_gene: TRBD2
abundance: many
v_gene: TRBV10-1
j_gene: TRBJ2-4
CDR3aa: CASSESIGAGGRNIQYF
CDR3nt: TGCGCCAGCAGTGAGTCGATAGGGGCGGGAGGAAGAAACATTCAGTACTTC

d_gene: TRBD2
abundance: -
v_gene: TRBV15
j_gene: TRBJ2-2
CDR3aa: CATYKTGLAANTGELFF
CDR3nt: TGTGCCACCTACAAGACCGGACTAGCGGCGAACACCGGGGAGCTGTTTTTT

d_gene: TRBD2
abundance: many
v_gene: TRBV4-3
j_gene: TRBJ2-7
CDR3aa: CASSQDAMRGAISYEQYF
CDR3nt: TGCGCCAGCAGCCAAGATGCCATGCGGGGGGCGATCTCCTACGAGCAGTACTTC

d_gene: TRBD2
abundance: few
v_gene: TRBV30
j_gene: TRBJ2-1
CDR3aa: CAWTSGTKDAEQFF
CDR3nt: TGTGCCTGGACATCCGGGACTAAGGATGCTGAGCAGTTCTTC

d_gene: -
abundance: few
v_gene: TRBV7-2
j_gene: TRBJ2-5
CDR3aa: CASSPRRQVQETQYF
CDR3nt: TGTGCCAGCAGCCCCCGGCGACAGGTTCAAGAGACCCAGTACTTC

d_gene: TRBD1
abundance: many
v_gene: TRBV7-9
j_gene: TRBJ1-3
CDR3aa: CASPTDRERNTIYF
CDR3nt: TGTGCCAGCCCGACCGACAGGGAACGAAACACCATATATTTT

d_gene: TRBD1
abundance: -
v_gene: TRBV20-1
j_gene: TRBJ1-1
CDR3aa: CSATDRATEAFF
CDR3nt: TGCAGTGCAACTGACAGGGCCACTGAAGCTTTCTTT

d_gene: TRBD2
abundance: few
v_gene: TRBV6-1
j_gene: TRBJ2-5
CDR3aa: CASSVGTSAVETQYF
CDR3nt: TGTGCCAGCAGTGTGGGGACTAGCGCTGTAGAGACCCAGTACTTC

d_gene: -
abundance: many
v_gene: TRBV11-2
j_gene: TRBJ1-1
CDR3aa: CASSSETARPEAFF
CDR3nt: TGTGCCAGCAGCTCAGAGACGGCCAGGCCTGAAGCTTTCTTT

d_gene: -
abundance: many
v_gene: TRBV11-2
j_gene: TRBJ1-1
CDR3aa: CASSLAWSEAFF
CDR3nt: TGTGCCAGCAGCTTGGCATGGAGTGAAGCTTTCTTT

d_gene: TRBD1
abundance: few
v_gene: TRBV18
j_gene: TRBJ1-3
CDR3aa: CASSPFIRGSSGNTIYF
CDR3nt: TGTGCCAGCTCACCATTCATCAGGGGGTCCTCTGGAAACACCATATATTTT

d_gene: TRBD1
abundance: few
v_gene: TRBV5-1
j_gene: TRBJ2-2
CDR3aa: CASSSETGGLSGELFF
CDR3nt: TGCGCCAGCAGCTCCGAGACAGGGGGCTTGTCCGGGGAGCTGTTTTTT

d_gene: -
abundance: -
v_gene: TRBV30
j_gene: TRBJ2-7
CDR3aa: CAWGKQGSYEQYF
CDR3nt: TGTGCCTGGGGGAAACAGGGATCCTACGAGCAGTACTTC

d_gene: TRBD2
abundance: -
v_gene: TRBV10-3
j_gene: TRBJ2-7
CDR3aa: CAISGSGGAAYEQYF
CDR3nt: TGTGCCATCAGCGGTAGCGGGGGTGCGGCCTACGAGCAGTACTTC

d_gene: -
abundance: few
v_gene: TRBV20-1
j_gene: TRBJ1-1
CDR3aa: CSAKGWGITEAFF
CDR3nt: TGCAGTGCTAAGGGTTGGGGGATCACTGAAGCTTTCTTT

d_gene: -
abundance: few
v_gene: TRBV4-1
j_gene: TRBJ2-1
CDR3aa: CASSQDEGGAYNEQFF
CDR3nt: TGCGCCAGCAGCCAAGATGAAGGGGGGGCCTACAATGAGCAGTTCTTC

d_gene: -
abundance: many
v_gene: TRBV5-1
j_gene: TRBJ1-1
CDR3aa: CASSSTHTEAFF
CDR3nt: TGCGCCAGCAGCTCTACCCACACTGAAGCTTTCTTT

d_gene: -
abundance: few
v_gene: TRBV27
j_gene: TRBJ2-3
CDR3aa: CASTTAGGTQYF
CDR3nt: TGTGCCAGCACGACGGCCGGTGGTACGCAGTATTTT

d_gene: TRBD2
abundance: many
v_gene: TRBV11-3
j_gene: TRBJ2-4
CDR3aa: CASSSKPPGLANELAKNIQYF
CDR3nt: TGTGCCAGCAGCTCCAAACCCCCGGGACTAGCAAATGAGCTAGCCAAAAACATTCAGTACTTC

d_gene: TRBD2
abundance: many
v_gene: TRBV29-1
j_gene: TRBJ2-7
CDR3aa: CSADSGSSYEQYF
CDR3nt: TGCAGCGCAGATAGCGGGAGCTCCTACGAGCAGTACTTC

d_gene: -
abundance: few
v_gene: TRBV7-9
j_gene: TRBJ1-2
CDR3aa: CASSSGTLFGYTF
CDR3nt: TGTGCCAGCAGCTCAGGGACCTTGTTTGGCTACACCTTC

d_gene: TRBD1
abundance: many
v_gene: TRBV6-5
j_gene: TRBJ1-6
CDR3aa: CASSYSTGGSSSYNSPLHF
CDR3nt: TGTGCCAGCAGTTACTCTACAGGGGGCTCGAGCTCCTATAATTCACCCCTCCACTTT

d_gene: -
abundance: -
v_gene: TRBV14
j_gene: TRBJ1-6
CDR3aa: CASSQEGFYNSPLHF
CDR3nt: TGTGCCAGCAGCCAAGAAGGCTTCTATAATTCACCCCTCCACTTT

d_gene: -
abundance: -
v_gene: TRBV6-2/TRBV6-3
j_gene: TRBJ2-7
CDR3aa: CASSYTGVPYEQYF
CDR3nt: TGTGCCAGCAGTTACACTGGGGTACCCTACGAGCAGTACTTC

d_gene: TRBD1
abundance: few
v_gene: TRBV5-1
j_gene: TRBJ1-3
CDR3aa: CASSDQTGLSSGNTIYF
CDR3nt: TGCGCCAGCAGCGATCAGACAGGGCTGAGCTCTGGAAACACCATATATTTT

d_gene: -
abundance: -
v_gene: TRBV7-9
j_gene: TRBJ2-1
CDR3aa: CASSFQQGKGEQFF
CDR3nt: TGTGCCAGCAGCTTCCAGCAGGGGAAAGGTGAGCAGTTCTTC

d_gene: TRBD2
abundance: -
v_gene: TRBV28
j_gene: TRBJ2-1
CDR3aa: CASSSLLAELYNEQFF
CDR3nt: TGTGCCAGCAGTTCGTTACTAGCGGAGCTCTACAATGAGCAGTTCTTC

d_gene: -
abundance: many
v_gene: TRBV28
j_gene: TRBJ1-1
CDR3aa: CASSQGGSANTEAFF
CDR3nt: TGTGCCAGCAGTCAAGGTGGCAGCGCTAACACTGAAGCTTTCTTT